This T cell receptor (beta chain) was identified in a study of blood T cell repertoires in COVID-19. Trimming shortened V by 4 bases and J by 0 bases, and 9 bases separated the two germline ends. The CDR3 extends over 13 amino acids. Germline CDR1 is SQVTM and CDR2 is ANQGSEA. Method: immunoSEQ multiplex PCR; TCRdb's copy keeps in-frame clones and lacks some. The table has about 280,000 clones, around 84% seen once. The sample was PBMCs or T cells enriched from blood (not recorded which). V is TRBV29-1 and J is TRBJ1-1; no clear D. This receptor was taken from a man aged 40-55 years who had been exposed to COVID-19. DNA for the CDR3: TGCAGCGTTGCCCAACTAATGAACACTGAAGCTTTCTTT. Its protein product is CSVAQLMNTEAFF.